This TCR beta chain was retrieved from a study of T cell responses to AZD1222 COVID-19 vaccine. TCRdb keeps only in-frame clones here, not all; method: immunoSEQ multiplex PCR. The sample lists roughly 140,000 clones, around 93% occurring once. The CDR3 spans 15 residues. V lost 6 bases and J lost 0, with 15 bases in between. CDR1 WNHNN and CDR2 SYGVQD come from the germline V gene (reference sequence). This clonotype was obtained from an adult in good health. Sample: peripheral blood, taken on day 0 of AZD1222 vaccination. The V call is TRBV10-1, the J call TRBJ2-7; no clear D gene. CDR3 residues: CASSPEQPSSYEQYF. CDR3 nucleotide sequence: TGCGCCAGCAGCCCCGAGCAACCCAGCTCCTACGAGCAGTACTTC.